This T cell receptor (beta chain) is drawn from a study of CD8 T cells in ankylosing spondylitis. Ten or more counts support this clonotype. Its antigen is still unknown. A single record per CDR3 protein comes from TCRdb applying MiXCR to the 5' RACE reads. The sample records tens of thousands of distinct CDR3 sequences, approximately 5.3% being singletons. CDR3 length equals 11 residues. The germline CDR1 and CDR2 sequences are MDHEN and SYDVKM. Trimming shortened V by 5 bases and J by 10 bases, and 8 bases separated the two germline ends. Overall study results and limits: CD8+ disease-linked clones were present at relatively low frequencies in blood. In ankylosing spondylitis blood, a motif of seven to nine highly homologous TCR beta variants appeared characteristic. A number of the motif variants had already been described in reactive arthritis synovial fluid and blood. Reported data indicate significant enrichment of disease-linked clones within matched ankylosing spondylitis synovial fluid.

Sequencing was performed on blood, either unsorted or a sorted T cell fraction (not recorded which). V usage is TRBV28 and J usage is TRBJ1-4; no definite D call. The clonotype originates from a male donor with ankylosing spondylitis or in good health (not recorded which). The CDR3 bases are TGTGCCAGCAGTCTATCGGGAAAACTGTTTTTT. Residues: CASSLSGKLFF.